These 3 T cell receptor beta chains were all obtained from the same sample, sequenced in a study of response to subunit inactivated influenza vaccine (dated by TCRdb to 2016 to 2018). Library creation used RT-PCR. Sequencer: Illumina HiSeq 2500. TCRdb took the public reads, trimmed them with fastp at Q25, ran MiXCR for clone calling and kept in-frame beta chains. Identical CDR3 protein sequences are pooled into one entry, listed with their most common genes and DNA. The sample table records 200,000 to 250,000 distinct CDR3 sequences; roughly an eighth of these occur just once. The ten largest clones add up to about 7.8% of the sample. Sequenced material: non-naive T cells sorted from PBMCs, taken 14 to 15 days before vaccination. This sample's cell subset or site label indicates: memory T cell fraction. These receptors were collected from a middle-aged man who received an inactivated influenza vaccine. Donor details come from another sample of the same person, matched by shared clones.

Many counts were recorded for this clonotype. J is TRBJ2-7 and V is TRBV28; TRBD2 agrees at 13 bases. Germline V gene lookup returns CDR1 MDHEN and CDR2 SYDVKM. V lost 4 bases and J lost 4; bases outside the gene matches: 4. There are 15 residues in the CDR3. The CDR3 sequence is CASSWGLAGKYEQYF. The CDR3, as DNA: TGTGCCAGCAGTTGGGGACTAGCGGGGAAGTACGAGCAGTACTTC.

This clonotype was recorded many times. The chain is built from TRBV28 and TRBJ2-7, with 7 bases aligning to TRBD2. Germline-derived CDR1 and CDR2 are MDHEN and SYDVKM. This CDR3 has 15 residues. V was pared by 6 bases and J by 2 bases, with 10 bases of the junction left unmatched. The DNA of the CDR3 is TGTGCCAGCAGGCCCCCCACTAGCGACGCCTACGAGCAGTACTTC. Its translation: CASRPPTSDAYEQYF.

This clonotype has just a few counts. The chain joins TRBV7-2 to TRBJ2-2; 9 bases are a match to TRBD2. Germline V lookup: CDR1 SGHTA, CDR2 FQGNSA. J was trimmed by 7 bases and V by 5 bases; bases with no gene match: 5. This CDR3 has 14 residues. The CDR3 is CASSAGLAVGELFF. Here the CDR3 DNA reads TGTGCCAGCAGCGCGGGACTAGCTGTCGGGGAGCTGTTTTTT.